This T cell receptor (beta chain) is drawn from a study of blood T cell repertoires in COVID-19. For the study at large: The origin of the acute and convalescent COVID-19 samples was the United States, Italy and Spain. The analysed material was cDNA or gDNA that came from T cells, B-cell-depleted T cells, or PBMCs.

Authors' data handling: The authors estimated nucleated cell counts from reference gene primer amplification. Sequenced by immunoSEQ multiplex PCR; TCRdb stores in-frame clones only, minus some. Clone size and the V and J calls come from that table; the DNA yielded D and trimming. The sample has around 190,000 clones; around nine tenths are singletons. Trimming stripped 2 bases from V and 5 bases from J, with 16 bases between. This CDR3 has 15 residues. Germline assignment: CDR1 SGHTA and CDR2 FQGNSA. The chain carries TRBV7-2 and TRBJ2-7, with D perhaps TRBD2 (6 bases). This receptor was obtained from a man in his late teens or twenties with active or convalescent COVID-19. Material for sequencing was peripheral blood. DNA for the CDR3: TGTGCCAGCAGCTTATTGGGGGGAGAGGTAGACGAGCAGTACTTC. Its translation is CASSLLGGEVDEQYF. Looking up the rest from reference TRBV7-2 and TRBJ2-7 gives the full variable domain: GAGVSQSPSNKVTEKGKDVELRCDPISGHTALYWYRQSLGQGLEFLIYFQGNSAPDKSGLPSDRFSAERTGGSVSTLTIQRTQQEDSAVYLCASSLLGGEVDEQYFGPGTRLTVT.